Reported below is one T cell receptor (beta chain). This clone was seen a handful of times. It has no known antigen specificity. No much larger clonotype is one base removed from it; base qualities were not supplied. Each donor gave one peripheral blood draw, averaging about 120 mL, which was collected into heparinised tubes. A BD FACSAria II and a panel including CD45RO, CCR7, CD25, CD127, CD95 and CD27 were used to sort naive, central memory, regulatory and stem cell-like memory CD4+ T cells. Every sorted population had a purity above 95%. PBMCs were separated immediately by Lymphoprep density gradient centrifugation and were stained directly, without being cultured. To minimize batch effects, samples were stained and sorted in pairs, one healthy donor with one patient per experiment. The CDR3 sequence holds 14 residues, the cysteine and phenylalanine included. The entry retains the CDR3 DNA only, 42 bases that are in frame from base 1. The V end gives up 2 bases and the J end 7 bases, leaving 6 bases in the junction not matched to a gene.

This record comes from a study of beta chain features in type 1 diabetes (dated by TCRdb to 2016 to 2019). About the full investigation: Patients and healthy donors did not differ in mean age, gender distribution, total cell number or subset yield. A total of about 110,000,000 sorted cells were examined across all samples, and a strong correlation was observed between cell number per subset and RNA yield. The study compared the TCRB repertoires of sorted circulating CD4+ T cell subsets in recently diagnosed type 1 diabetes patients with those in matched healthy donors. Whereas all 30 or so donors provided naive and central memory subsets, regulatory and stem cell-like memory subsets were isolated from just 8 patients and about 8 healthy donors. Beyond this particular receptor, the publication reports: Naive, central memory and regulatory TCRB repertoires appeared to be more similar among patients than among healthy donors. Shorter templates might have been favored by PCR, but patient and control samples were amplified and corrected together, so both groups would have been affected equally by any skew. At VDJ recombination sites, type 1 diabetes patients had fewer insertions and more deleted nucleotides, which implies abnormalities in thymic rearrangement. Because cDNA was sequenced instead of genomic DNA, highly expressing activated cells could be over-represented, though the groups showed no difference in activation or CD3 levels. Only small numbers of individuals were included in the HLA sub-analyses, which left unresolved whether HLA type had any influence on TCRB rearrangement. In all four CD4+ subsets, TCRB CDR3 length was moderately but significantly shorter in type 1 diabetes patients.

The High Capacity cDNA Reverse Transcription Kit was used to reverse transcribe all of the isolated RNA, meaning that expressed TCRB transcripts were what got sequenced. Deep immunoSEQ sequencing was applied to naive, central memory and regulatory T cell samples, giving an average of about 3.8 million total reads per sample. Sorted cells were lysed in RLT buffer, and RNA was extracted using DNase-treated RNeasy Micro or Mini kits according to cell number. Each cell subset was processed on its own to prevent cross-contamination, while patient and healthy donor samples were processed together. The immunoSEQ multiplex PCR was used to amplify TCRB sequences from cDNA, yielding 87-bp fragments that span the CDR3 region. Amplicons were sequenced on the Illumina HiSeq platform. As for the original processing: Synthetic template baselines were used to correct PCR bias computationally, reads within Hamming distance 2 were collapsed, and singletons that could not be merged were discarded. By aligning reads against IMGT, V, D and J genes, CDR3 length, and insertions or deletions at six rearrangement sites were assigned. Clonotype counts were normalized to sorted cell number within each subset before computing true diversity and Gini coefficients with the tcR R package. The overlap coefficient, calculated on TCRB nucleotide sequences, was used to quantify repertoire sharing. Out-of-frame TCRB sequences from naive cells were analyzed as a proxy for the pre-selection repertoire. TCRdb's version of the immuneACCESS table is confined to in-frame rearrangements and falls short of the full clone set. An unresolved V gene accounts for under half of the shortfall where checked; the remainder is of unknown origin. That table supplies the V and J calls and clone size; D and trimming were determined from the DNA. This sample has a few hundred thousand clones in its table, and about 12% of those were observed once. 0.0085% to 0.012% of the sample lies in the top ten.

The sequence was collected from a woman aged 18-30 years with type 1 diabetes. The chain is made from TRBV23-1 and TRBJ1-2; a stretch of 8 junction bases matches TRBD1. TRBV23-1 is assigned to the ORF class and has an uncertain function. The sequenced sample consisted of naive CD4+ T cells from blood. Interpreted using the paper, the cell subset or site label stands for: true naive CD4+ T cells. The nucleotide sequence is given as TGCGCCAGCAGTCAAGCCCAGGGGGCGGGTGGCTACACCTTC. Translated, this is CASSQAQGAGGYTF.